This TCR beta chain was identified in a study of T cell responses to AZD1222 COVID-19 vaccine. Trimming cost V 5 bases and J 3 bases; bases outside gene matches: 5. Germline CDR1 and CDR2: SGHTA and FQGNSA. The length of the CDR3 is 14 residues. Profiled with immunoSEQ multiplex PCR; TCRdb holds only in-frame clones, not every one. The table shows fewer than 120,000 clones, with 88% occurring only once. Sequenced material: peripheral blood, taken on day 0 of AZD1222 vaccination. The gene calls are TRBV7-2 and TRBJ1-1; the match to TRBD1 covers 8 bases. This TCR was recovered from an adult in good health. CDR3 coding DNA: TGTGCCAGCAGCGCGCAGGGGGCGTACACTGAAGCTTTCTTT. This translates into CASSAQGAYTEAFF.